This T cell receptor (beta chain) was identified during a study of long-term antiretroviral therapy in people with HIV. Points from the study as a whole: Among HIV repertoires, CDR3 length ranges were narrower than those of controls. Despite increasing after ART, diversity remained lower than that of transplant donor controls.

CDR1 is SGHNT, CDR2 YENEEA, per germline. Trimming at V came to 5 bases and at J to 2 bases, leaving 10 bases not matched to a gene. The CDR3 extends over 16 amino acids. Concerning this clone itself: No antigen is known for it.

The authors ran the immunoSEQ assay, v3.0, at survey level. Libraries were prepared by immunoSEQ multiplex PCR; TCRdb keeps only in-frame clonotypes and omits some of them. The profile shows around 16,000 clones, over 75% of them singletons. All donors provided no fewer than one pre-ART and no fewer than two post-ART PBMC samples. The chain is built from TRBV11-3 and TRBJ2-7, with 9 nucleotides matching TRBD2. The source was unsorted PBMCs, collected 0.7 years before starting antiretroviral therapy. The sequence came from a man over 45 with HIV. CDR3 nucleotide sequence: TGTGCCAGCAGCCCCTCGGGACTAGCTTCCGCCTACGAGCAGTACTTC. Protein: CASSPSGLASAYEQYF.